The rows below give T cell receptor beta chains drawn from one sample of a study of blood T cell repertoires in COVID-19. Repertoires were generated with immunoSEQ multiplex PCR, while TCRdb's copy carries only in-frame clones and drops some. The sample has more than 120,000 clones, 70% to 90% seen once. The sequencing sample was made of peripheral blood. The receptors here all came from a human donor with acute or convalescent COVID-19. The donor label of this sample is uncertain. Both conserved end residues are part of each CDR3. A D gene is named only where the DNA matches it firmly. The size entry is marked missing in some rows and otherwise reads once, few, many or a size class.

>TRBJ1-2|TRBV6-5|.|.
CATNSNGEPYGYTF
TGTGCCACAAACTCTAACGGGGAACCATATGGCTACACCTTC
>TRBJ1-6|TRBV6-5|TRBD1|.
CASTGQGADNSPLHF
TGTGCCAGCACAGGACAGGGGGCCGATAATTCACCCCTCCACTTT
>TRBJ1-6|TRBV2|TRBD1|.
CASSGQGGSPLHF
TGTGCCAGCAGCGGACAGGGCGGCTCACCCCTCCACTTT
>TRBJ2-3|TRBV6-5|.|.
CASRMGHTQYF
TGTGCCAGCAGGATGGGCCATACGCAGTATTTT
>TRBJ2-1|TRBV7-6|.|.
CASSLSGYSSYNEQFF
TGTGCCAGCAGCCTTAGCGGTTATAGCTCCTACAATGAGCAGTTCTTC
>TRBJ1-2|TRBV7-8|.|.
CASSLGGLGYGYTF
TGTGCCAGCAGCTTAGGGGGCTTAGGCTATGGCTACACCTTC
>TRBJ2-4|TRBV10-3|.|few
CAIMPSGENIQYF
TGTGCCATCATGCCCAGCGGCGAAAACATTCAGTACTTC
>TRBJ2-5|TRBV11-2|.|.
CASSLSVRETQYF
TGTGCCAGCAGCTTATCTGTTCGAGAGACCCAGTACTTC
>TRBJ1-4|TRBV19|.|.
CASSTRGAEKLFF
TGTGCCAGTAGTACCCGGGGTGCTGAAAAACTGTTTTTT
>TRBJ2-1|TRBV18|.|.
CASSRVSSYNEQFF
TGTGCCAGCTCACGAGTGAGCTCCTACAATGAGCAGTTCTTC
>TRBJ1-6|TRBV27|TRBD1|.
CASRDRGLYLSSYNSPLHF
TGTGCCAGCAGGGACAGGGGGCTCTATCTGAGCTCCTATAATTCACCCCTCCACTTT
>TRBJ1-6|TRBV27|TRBD1|.
CASSLSRGHDSPLHF
TGTGCCAGCAGTTTATCCAGGGGGCACGATTCACCCCTCCACTTT
>TRBJ1-4|TRBV7-2|.|.
CASSAGNPTNEKLFF
TGTGCCAGCAGCGCCGGGAACCCAACTAATGAAAAACTGTTTTTT
>TRBJ1-1|TRBV11-2|.|once
CASSSGWNTEAFF
TGTGCCAGCAGCTCAGGATGGAACACTGAAGCTTTCTTT
>TRBJ1-2|TRBV7-2|.|.
CASSFSGESGYTF
TGTGCCAGCAGCTTCTCGGGGGAGTCTGGCTACACCTTC
>TRBJ2-6|TRBV4-3|.|.
CASSQVEQGRSGANVLTF
TGCGCCAGCAGCCAAGTTGAACAGGGGAGGTCTGGGGCCAACGTCCTGACTTTC
>TRBJ1-2|TRBV3-1/TRBV3-2|.|.
CASSQVGDNYGYTF
TGTGCCAGCAGCCAAGTTGGAGACAACTATGGCTACACCTTC
>TRBJ2-5|TRBV9|TRBD1|.
CASSAWTGDFQETQYF
TGTGCCAGCAGCGCCTGGACAGGGGATTTCCAAGAGACCCAGTACTTC
>TRBJ1-5|TRBV5-1|.|.
CASSLTPAQFSNQPQHF
TGCGCCAGCAGCTTAACACCGGCACAGTTCAGCAATCAGCCCCAGCATTTT
>TRBJ2-3|TRBV18|TRBD2|.
CASSQTSGGVTDTQYF
TGTGCCAGCTCACAGACTAGCGGGGGAGTCACAGATACGCAGTATTTT
>TRBJ2-1|TRBV6-2/TRBV6-3|.|once
CASSAWGERIGNEQFF
TGTGCCAGCAGTGCCTGGGGGGAGCGCATAGGCAATGAGCAGTTCTTC
>TRBJ1-1|TRBV14|.|few
CASSQVTSSRGTEAFF
TGTGCCAGCAGCCAAGTCACGAGTTCGAGAGGCACTGAAGCTTTCTTT